This T cell receptor (beta chain) was identified during a study of shared clonotypes between healthy human individuals. Study context: Sampling drew on donors who were a couple of women and a few men aged 18 to 49.

Points from the study as a whole: It was observed that roughly 4.8% of naive CD4 clonotypes were shared across a handful of donors.

This clone was seen a few times. Its target is not known. Assay used: immunoSEQ multiplex PCR; TCRdb lists only in-frame clones, some missing. Seen here are around 240,000 clones, about 69% observed once, and the top ten hold over 8.5%. Per the germline V gene, CDR1 is SGHAT and CDR2 is FQNNGV. There are 14 residues in the CDR3. Germline trimming cut 4 bases from V and 3 bases from J; bases unmatched to any gene: 6. The source material was memory CD4+ T cells sorted from blood. As for subset: CD45RA-negative fraction. The TCR comes from a man between 25 and 39 years old in good health. J is TRBJ2-7 and V is TRBV11-2, with 7 bases identical to TRBD2. Written as DNA, the CDR3 is TGTGCCAGCAGCTCTCGACTAGCTGACTACGAGCAGTACTTC. Translating gives CASSSRLADYEQYF.